What follows are 6 T cell receptor beta chains derived from one specimen sequenced in a study of blood T cell repertoires in COVID-19. Sequenced by immunoSEQ multiplex PCR; TCRdb stores in-frame clones only, minus some. Altogether fewer than 250,000 clones are present, around 87% being singletons, with the ten largest covering 20% to 25%. Sequencing used PBMCs or T cells enriched from blood (not recorded which). The origin of the receptors is a woman in her 40s in a cohort exposed to, infected with or recovered from COVID-19 (not recorded which).

The J gene is TRBJ1-2, the V gene TRBV25-1; 9 bases line up with TRBD1. With 5 bases clipped from V and 7 bases from J, the junction kept 11 bases outside the gene matches. Germline CDR1 is MGHDK and CDR2 is SYGVNS. CDR3 length equals 15 residues. The CDR3 reads CASSSPGTGRGGYTF. CDR3 coding DNA: TGTGCCAGCAGTTCCCCGGGGACAGGGCGAGGTGGCTACACCTTC.

The chain combines TRBV30 with TRBJ2-1; possible D gene TRBD2, 6 bases. The CDR3 runs 13 residues. Germline V lookup: CDR1 GTSNPN, CDR2 SVGIG (reference sequence). Between the trimmed V and J ends, which lost 2 bases and 6 bases, there was a span of 11 bases. CDR3 amino acids: CAWSWAEGNEQFF. The CDR3 bases are TGTGCCTGGAGTTGGGCGGAGGGCAATGAGCAGTTCTTC.

This clone turned up a few times. The V call is TRBV11-2, the J call TRBJ2-5; TRBD1 might be the D (6 bases). Trimming pared 1 base from V and 2 bases from J, leaving 8 bases between. The CDR3 runs 14 residues. CDR1 SGHAT and CDR2 FQNNGV come from the germline V gene. The chain's CDR3 is CASSLVQGQETQYF. CDR3 coding DNA: TGTGCCAGCAGCTTAGTACAGGGACAAGAGACCCAGTACTTC.

The rearrangement links TRBV19 to TRBJ2-1; 9 bases are a match to TRBD2. The germline gives CDR1 LNHDA, CDR2 SQIVND (reference sequence). The CDR3 has 14 amino acids. V dropped 3 bases and J dropped 7; count of bases not matched to a gene: 4. CDR3 in amino acids: CASSILAGTNEQFF. In DNA form, the CDR3 reads TGTGCCAGTAGTATCCTAGCGGGGACGAATGAGCAGTTCTTC.

The chain carries TRBV7-8 and TRBJ1-5; D may be TRBD1 (5 bases). Germline V gives CDR1 SGHVS, CDR2 FQNEAQ. The V end lost 5 bases, the J end lost 3 bases, and 14 bases lay between the germline ends. This CDR3 is built from 15 residues. For the CDR3, the DNA is TGTGCCAGCAGCCCCCACCAGGGCATCAATCAGCCCCAGCATTTT. It is translated as CASSPHQGINQPQHF.

The chain combines TRBV6-5 with TRBJ2-1, with 8 bases aligning to TRBD2. The germline V gene has CDR1 MNHEY and CDR2 SVGAGI. V dropped 7 bases and J dropped 9; count of bases not matched to a gene: 14. This CDR3 has 15 residues. This CDR3 is CASTAGAGGQGEQFF. The CDR3 region has the DNA TGTGCCAGCACCGCGGGGGCGGGGGGTCAGGGTGAGCAGTTCTTC.